This entry describes one T cell receptor (beta chain). The CDR3 is 13 residues long. The V and J ends lost 6 bases and 2 bases, in that order; junction bases with no gene match: 4. Unique molecular identifiers were built into the TCRbeta library. TCRdb passed the PCR reads through MiXCR, listing each CDR3 protein once. The table records nearly 550,000 distinct CDR3 sequences, about a sixth of them present only once. This sample was taken from a study of T-cell reconstitution after alpha-beta-depleted transplantation in children. The gene calls are TRBV12-3 or TRBV12-4 and TRBJ2-7, with 7 bases lining up with TRBD1. This clonotype was obtained from a human donor who donated a stem cell graft to a child with acute lymphoblastic leukemia. This material consisted of PBMCs from the stem cell graft donor, taken from the stem cell graft. The DNA of the CDR3 is TGTGCCAGCAGGCGACAGGGTCCCTACGAGCAGTACTTC. It codes for CASRRQGPYEQYF.